Only one count was recorded for the clone carrying this TCR beta chain. These data originate in a study of T cell responses to AZD1222 COVID-19 vaccine. Study context: Pooling covered second doses at about 4 or about 12 weeks.

Profiling relied on immunoSEQ multiplex PCR, and the TCRdb table lists in-frame clones only, not all of them. Found here are about 79,000 clones, 70% to 90% of them singletons; the top ten hold about 20%. Sequences were derived from peripheral blood, sampled on day 0 of AZD1222 vaccination. The receptor was derived from an adult in good health.

The CDR3 is CASSLAPGQGNTEAFF. The CDR3 bases are TGTGCCAGCAGCTTAGCCCCGGGACAGGGGAACACTGAAGCTTTCTTT. The rearrangement links TRBV5-5 to TRBJ1-1; 9 positions match TRBD1. The CDR3 runs 16 residues. CDR1 is SGHKS, CDR2 YYEKEE, per germline (reference sequence). The J segment lost 1 base and the V segment lost 2 bases, leaving 6 bases of the junction unmatched.